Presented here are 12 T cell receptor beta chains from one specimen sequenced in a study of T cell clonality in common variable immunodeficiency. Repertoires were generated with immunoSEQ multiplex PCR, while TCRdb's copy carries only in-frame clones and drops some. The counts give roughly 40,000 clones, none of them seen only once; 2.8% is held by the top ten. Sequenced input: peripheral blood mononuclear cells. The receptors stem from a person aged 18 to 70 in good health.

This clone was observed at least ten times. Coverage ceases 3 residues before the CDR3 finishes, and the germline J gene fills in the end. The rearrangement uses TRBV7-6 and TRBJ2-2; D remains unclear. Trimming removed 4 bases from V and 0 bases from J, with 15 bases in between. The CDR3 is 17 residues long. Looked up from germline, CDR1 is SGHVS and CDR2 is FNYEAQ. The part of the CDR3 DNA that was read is TGTGCCAGCAGCTCCAGTTTGGCACCCGCGAACACCGGGGAG. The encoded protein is CASSSSLAPANTGE. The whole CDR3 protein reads CASSSSLAPANTGELFF.

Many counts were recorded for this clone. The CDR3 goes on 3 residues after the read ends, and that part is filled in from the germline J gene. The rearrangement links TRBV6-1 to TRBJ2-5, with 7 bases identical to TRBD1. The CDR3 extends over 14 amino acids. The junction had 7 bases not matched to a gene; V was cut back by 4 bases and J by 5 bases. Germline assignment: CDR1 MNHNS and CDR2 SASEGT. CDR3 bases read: TGTGCCAGCAGTGCAACAGGGGCCCGTGAGACC. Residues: CASSATGARET. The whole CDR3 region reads CASSATGARETQYF.

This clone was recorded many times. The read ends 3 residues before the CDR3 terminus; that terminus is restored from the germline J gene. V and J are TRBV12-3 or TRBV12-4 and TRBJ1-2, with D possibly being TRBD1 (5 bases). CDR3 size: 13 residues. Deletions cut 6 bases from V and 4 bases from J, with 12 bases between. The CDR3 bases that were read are TGTGCCAGCAGCTTCGGGGGAGGCTATGGC. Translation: CASSFGGGYG. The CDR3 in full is CASSFGGGYGYTF.

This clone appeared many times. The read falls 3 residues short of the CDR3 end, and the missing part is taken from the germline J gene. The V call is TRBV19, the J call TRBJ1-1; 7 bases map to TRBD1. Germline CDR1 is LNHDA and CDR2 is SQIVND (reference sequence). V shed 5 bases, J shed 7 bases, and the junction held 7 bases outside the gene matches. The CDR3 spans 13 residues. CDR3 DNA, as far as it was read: TGTGCCAGTAGTGCGGACAGGTCCGTTGAA. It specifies CASSADRSVE. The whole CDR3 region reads CASSADRSVEAFF.

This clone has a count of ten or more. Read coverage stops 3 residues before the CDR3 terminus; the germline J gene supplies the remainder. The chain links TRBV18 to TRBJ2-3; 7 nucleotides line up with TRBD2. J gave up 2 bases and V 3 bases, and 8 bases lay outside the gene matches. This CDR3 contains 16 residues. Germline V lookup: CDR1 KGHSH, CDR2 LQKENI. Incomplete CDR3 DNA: TGTGCCAGCTCACCGGACGCGGGGGTGGCCACAGATACG. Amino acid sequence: CASSPDAGVATDT. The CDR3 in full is CASSPDAGVATDTQYF.

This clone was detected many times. The sequenced CDR3 bases are TGTGCCAGCAGTTTCGGCGGGGGTCGAGATACG. Amino acids: CASSFGGGRDT. The whole CDR3 region reads CASSFGGGRDTQYF. This sequence joins TRBV27 and TRBJ2-3; 7 nucleotides agree with TRBD2. The read ends 3 residues early relative to the CDR3; the germline J gene fills the gap. This CDR3 contains 14 residues. Germline values: CDR1 MNHEY, CDR2 SMNVEV (reference sequence). The junction had 5 bases not matched to a gene; V was cut back by 3 bases and J by 5 bases.

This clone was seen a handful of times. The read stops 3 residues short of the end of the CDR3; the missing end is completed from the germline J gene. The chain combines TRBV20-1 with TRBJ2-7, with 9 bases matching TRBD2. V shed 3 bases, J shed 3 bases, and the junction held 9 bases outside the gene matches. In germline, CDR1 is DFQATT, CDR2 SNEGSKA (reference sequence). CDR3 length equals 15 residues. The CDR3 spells CSARESAGGGYEQYF. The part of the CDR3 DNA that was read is TGCAGTGCTAGGGAATCAGCGGGAGGTGGCTACGAG.

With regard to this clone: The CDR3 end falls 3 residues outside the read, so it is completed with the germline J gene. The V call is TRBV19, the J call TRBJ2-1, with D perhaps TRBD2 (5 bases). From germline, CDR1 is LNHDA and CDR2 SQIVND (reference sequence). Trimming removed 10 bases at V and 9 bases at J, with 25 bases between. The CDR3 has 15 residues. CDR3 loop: CATFPGSAKSAEQFF. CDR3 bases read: TGTGCCACCTTCCCGGGGAGCGCCAAAAGTGCTGAG. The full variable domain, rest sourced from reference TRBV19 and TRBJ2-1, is DGGITQSPKYLFRKEGQNVTLSCEQNLNHDAMYWYRQDPGQGLRLIYYSQIVNDFQKGDIAEGYSVSREKKESFPLTVTSAQKNPTAFYLCATFPGSAKSAEQFFGPGTRLTVL.

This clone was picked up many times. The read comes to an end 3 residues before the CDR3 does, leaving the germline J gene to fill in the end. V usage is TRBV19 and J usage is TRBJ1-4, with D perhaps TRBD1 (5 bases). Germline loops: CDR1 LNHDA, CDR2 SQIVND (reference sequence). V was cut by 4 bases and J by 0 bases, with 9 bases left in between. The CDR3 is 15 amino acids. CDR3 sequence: CASSTTGATNEKLFF. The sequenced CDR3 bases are TGTGCCAGTAGTACAACAGGAGCAACTAATGAAAAA. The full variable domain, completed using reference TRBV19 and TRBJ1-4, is DGGITQSPKYLFRKEGQNVTLSCEQNLNHDAMYWYRQDPGQGLRLIYYSQIVNDFQKGDIAEGYSVSREKKESFPLTVTSAQKNPTAFYLCASSTTGATNEKLFFGSGTQLSVL.

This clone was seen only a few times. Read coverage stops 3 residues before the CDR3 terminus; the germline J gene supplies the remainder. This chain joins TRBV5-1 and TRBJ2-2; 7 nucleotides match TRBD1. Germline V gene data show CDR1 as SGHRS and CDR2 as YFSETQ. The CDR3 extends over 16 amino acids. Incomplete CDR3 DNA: TGCGCCAGCAGCTGGGGATTGACAGGGATGAATGAAAAG. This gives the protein CASSWGLTGMNEK. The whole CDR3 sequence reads CASSWGLTGMNEKLFF.

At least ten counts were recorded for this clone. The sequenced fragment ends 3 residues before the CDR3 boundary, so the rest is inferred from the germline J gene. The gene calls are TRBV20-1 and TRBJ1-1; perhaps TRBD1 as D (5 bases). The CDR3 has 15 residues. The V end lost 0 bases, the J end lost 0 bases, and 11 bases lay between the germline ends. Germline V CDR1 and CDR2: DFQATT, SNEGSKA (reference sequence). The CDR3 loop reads CSAREGGSLNTEAFF. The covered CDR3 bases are TGCAGTGCTAGAGAGGGGGGATCACTGAACACTGAA.

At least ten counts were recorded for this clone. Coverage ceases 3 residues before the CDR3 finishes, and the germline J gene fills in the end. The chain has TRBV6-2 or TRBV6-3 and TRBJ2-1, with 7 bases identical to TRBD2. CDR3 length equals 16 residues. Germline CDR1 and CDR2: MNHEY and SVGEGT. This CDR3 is CATGLAGVPRYNEQFF. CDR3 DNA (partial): TGTGCGACCGGGCTTGCGGGAGTCCCGCGCTACAATGAG.